This entry lists 5 T cell receptor beta chains sequenced from one sample in a study of cytomegalovirus exposure and HLA in healthy donors. 60 Vbeta and 13 Jbeta primers were used in PCR. This table comes from immunoSEQ multiplex PCR, and its TCRdb copy is limited to in-frame clones, with some not included. The sample holds around 170,000 clones, about three quarters seen once. The material sequenced was PBMCs. All receptors come from a girl between 5 and 17 years old in good health and CMV-seronegative.

The table lists this clone with a count of one. This chain links TRBV2 with TRBJ1-1; perhaps TRBD1 as D (5 bases). In germline, CDR1 is SNHLY, CDR2 FYNNEI. The V end was cut by 4 bases, the J end by 4 bases, with 7 bases between. The CDR3 totals 12 residues. CDR3 region: CASSGGGTEAFF. The CDR3 DNA reads as TGTGCCAGCAGTGGGGGGGGCACTGAAGCTTTCTTT.

This clone was detected once. V is TRBV5-4 and J is TRBJ2-1; 8 bases are a match to TRBD1. Trimming removed 4 bases from V and 7 bases from J; junction bases left unmatched: 7. CDR3 length equals 14 residues. The V gene's germline CDR1 is SGHNT and CDR2 YYREEE (reference sequence). CDR3 in amino acids: CASSPDRVENEQFF. The CDR3 DNA is TGTGCCAGCAGCCCGGACAGGGTAGAAAATGAGCAGTTCTTC.

This chain joins TRBV7-2 and TRBJ2-5; D is undetermined. The V gene lost 5 bases and the J gene lost 4 bases, with 14 bases spanning the gap. The CDR3 runs 14 residues. Germline V CDR1 and CDR2: SGHTA, FQGNSA. CDR3 residues: CASSTYLERETQYF. The CDR3 region has the DNA TGTGCCAGCAGCACGTACCTAGAACGAGAGACCCAGTACTTC.

The chain links TRBV5-4 to TRBJ2-3, with TRBD2 matching over 10 bases. J gave up 2 bases and V 4 bases, and 4 bases lay outside the gene matches. CDR1 SGHNT and CDR2 YYREEE come from the germline V gene (reference sequence). The CDR3 loop spans 15 amino acids. The chain's CDR3 is CASSNSGGLTDTQYF. The CDR3 region has the DNA TGTGCCAGCAGCAATAGCGGGGGGCTCACAGATACGCAGTATTTT.

This chain uses TRBV14 with TRBJ2-3; 9 bases fit TRBD1. This CDR3 is built from 15 residues. The trim removed 5 bases at V and 7 bases at J, leaving 10 bases unmatched. In germline, CDR1 is SGHDN, CDR2 FVKESK. Written as DNA, the CDR3 is TGTGCCAGCAGCGAAACAGGGGGCCGCTATAATACGCAGTATTTT. Its translation: CASSETGGRYNTQYF.